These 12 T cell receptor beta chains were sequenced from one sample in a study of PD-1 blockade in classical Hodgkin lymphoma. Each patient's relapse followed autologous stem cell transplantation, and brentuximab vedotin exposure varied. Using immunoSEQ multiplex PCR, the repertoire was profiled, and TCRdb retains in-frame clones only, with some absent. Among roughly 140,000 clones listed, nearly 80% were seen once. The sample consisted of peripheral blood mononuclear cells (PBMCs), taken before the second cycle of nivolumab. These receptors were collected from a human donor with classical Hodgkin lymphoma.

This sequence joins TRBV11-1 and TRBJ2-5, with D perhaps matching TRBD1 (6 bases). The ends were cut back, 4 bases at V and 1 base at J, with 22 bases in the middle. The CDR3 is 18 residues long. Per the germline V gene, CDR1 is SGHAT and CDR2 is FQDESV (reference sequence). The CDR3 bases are TGTGCCAGCAGCTACCTTCCCCCTTTAACAGGGATCCAAGAGACCCAGTACTTC. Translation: CASSYLPPLTGIQETQYF.

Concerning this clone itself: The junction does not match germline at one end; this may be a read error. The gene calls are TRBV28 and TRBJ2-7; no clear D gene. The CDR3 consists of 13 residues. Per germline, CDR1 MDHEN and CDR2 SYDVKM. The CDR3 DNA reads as TGTGCCAGCAGTCCCCCACCCGCTTGGGTACGAGACTTC. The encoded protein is CASSPPPAWVRDF. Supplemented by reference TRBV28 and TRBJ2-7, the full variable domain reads DVKVTQSSRYLVKRTGEKVFLECVQDMDHENMFWYRQDPGLGLRLIYFSYDVKMKEKGDIPEGYSVSREKKERFSLILESASTNQTSMYLCASSPPPAWVRDFGPGTRLTVT.

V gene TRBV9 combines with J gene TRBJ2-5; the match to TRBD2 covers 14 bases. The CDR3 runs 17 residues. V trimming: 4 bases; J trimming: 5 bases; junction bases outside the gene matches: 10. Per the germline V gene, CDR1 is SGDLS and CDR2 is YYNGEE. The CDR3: CASSLHLTSGGEETQYF. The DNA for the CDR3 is TGTGCCAGCAGCCTCCATTTGACTAGCGGGGGGGAGGAGACCCAGTACTTC. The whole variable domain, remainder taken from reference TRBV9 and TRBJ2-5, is DSGVTQTPKHLITATGQRVTLRCSPRSGDLSVYWYQQSLDQGLQFLIQYYNGEERAKGNILERFSAQQFPDLHSELNLSSLELGDSALYFCASSLHLTSGGEETQYFGPGTRLLVL.

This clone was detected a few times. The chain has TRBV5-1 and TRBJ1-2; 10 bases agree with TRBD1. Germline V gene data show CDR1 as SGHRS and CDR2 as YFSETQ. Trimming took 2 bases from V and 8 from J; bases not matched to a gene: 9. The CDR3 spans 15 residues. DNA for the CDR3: TGCGCCAGCAGCTTCCGGGACAGGGGCGTGCGGGGCTACACCTTC. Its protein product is CASSFRDRGVRGYTF.

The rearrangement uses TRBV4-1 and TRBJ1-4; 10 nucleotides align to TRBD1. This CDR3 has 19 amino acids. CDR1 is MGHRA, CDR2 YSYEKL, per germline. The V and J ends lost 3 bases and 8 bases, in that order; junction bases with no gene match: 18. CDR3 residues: CASSHVTGGFRGRAEKLFF. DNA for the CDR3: TGCGCCAGCAGCCATGTGACAGGGGGCTTTCGAGGACGAGCGGAAAAACTGTTTTTT.

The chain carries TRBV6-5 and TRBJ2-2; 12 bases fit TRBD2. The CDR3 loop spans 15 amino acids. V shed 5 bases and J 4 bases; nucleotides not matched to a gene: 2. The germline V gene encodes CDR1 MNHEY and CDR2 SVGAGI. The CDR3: CASSVTSGGTGELFF. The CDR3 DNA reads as TGTGCCAGCAGTGTGACTAGCGGGGGCACCGGGGAGCTGTTTTTT.

The CDR3 here is CASSSIYRGLGWNYGYTF. The CDR3 nucleotides read TGTGCCAGCAGCTCAATTTACAGGGGTCTCGGTTGGAACTATGGCTACACCTTC. The gene calls are TRBV5-6 and TRBJ1-2, with 7 bases aligning to TRBD1. Per the germline V gene, CDR1 is SGHDT and CDR2 is YYEEEE. The CDR3 covers 18 residues. The junction had 16 bases not matched to a gene; V was cut back by 3 bases and J by 2 bases.

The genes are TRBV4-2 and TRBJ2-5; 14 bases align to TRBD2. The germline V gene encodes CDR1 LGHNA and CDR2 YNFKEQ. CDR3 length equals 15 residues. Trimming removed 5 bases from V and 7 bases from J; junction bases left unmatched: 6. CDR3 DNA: TGTGCCAGCAGCAAGGGACTAGCGGGGGCGAGGACCCAGTACTTC. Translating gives CASSKGLAGARTQYF.

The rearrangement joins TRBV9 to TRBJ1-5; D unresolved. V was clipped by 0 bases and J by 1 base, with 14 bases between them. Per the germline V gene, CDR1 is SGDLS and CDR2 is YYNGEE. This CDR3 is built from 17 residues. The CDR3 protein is CASSVVLRTGSNQPQHF. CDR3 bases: TGTGCCAGCAGCGTAGTCCTTAGGACGGGGAGCAATCAGCCCCAGCATTTT. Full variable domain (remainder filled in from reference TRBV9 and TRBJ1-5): DSGVTQTPKHLITATGQRVTLRCSPRSGDLSVYWYQQSLDQGLQFLIQYYNGEERAKGNILERFSAQQFPDLHSELNLSSLELGDSALYFCASSVVLRTGSNQPQHFGDGTRLSIL.

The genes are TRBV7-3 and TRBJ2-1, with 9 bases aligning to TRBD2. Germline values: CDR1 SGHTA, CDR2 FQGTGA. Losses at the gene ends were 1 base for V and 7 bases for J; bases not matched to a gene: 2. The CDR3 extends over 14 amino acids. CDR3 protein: CASSLSGRGNEQFF. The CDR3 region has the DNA TGTGCCAGCAGCTTAAGCGGGAGGGGGAATGAGCAGTTCTTC. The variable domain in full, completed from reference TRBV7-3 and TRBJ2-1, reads GAGVSQTPSNKVTEKGKYVELRCDPISGHTALYWYRQSLGQGPEFLIYFQGTGAADDSGLPNDRFFAVRPEGSVSTLKIQRTERGDSAVYLCASSLSGRGNEQFFGPGTRLTVL.

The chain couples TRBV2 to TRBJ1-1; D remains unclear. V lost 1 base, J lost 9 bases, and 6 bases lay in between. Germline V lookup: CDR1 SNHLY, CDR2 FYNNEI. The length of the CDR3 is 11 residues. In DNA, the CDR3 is TGTGCCAGCAGTGAAGAGGAAAAAGCTTTCTTT. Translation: CASSEEEKAFF. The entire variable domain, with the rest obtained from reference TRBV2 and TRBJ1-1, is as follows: EPEVTQTPSHQVTQMGQEVILRCVPISNHLYFYWYRQILGQKVEFLVSFYNNEISEKSEIFDDQFSVERPDGSNFTLKIRSTKLEDSAMYFCASSEEEKAFFGQGTRLTVV.

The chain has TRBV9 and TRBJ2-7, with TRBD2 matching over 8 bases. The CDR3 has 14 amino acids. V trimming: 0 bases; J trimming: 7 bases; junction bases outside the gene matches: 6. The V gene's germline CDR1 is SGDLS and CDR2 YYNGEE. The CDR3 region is CASSVGGLEDEQYF. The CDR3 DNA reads TGTGCCAGCAGCGTAGGGGGACTAGAGGATGAGCAGTACTTC.